This T cell receptor beta chain was captured in a study of shared T cell receptors in the human thymus. Produced via immunoSEQ multiplex PCR; TCRdb's table is partial and in-frame only. This table has hundreds of thousands of clones, around 87% appearing once. The CDR3 contains 18 residues. The V end lost 3 bases, the J end lost 1 base, and 21 bases lay between the germline ends. From germline, CDR1 is MNHNS and CDR2 SASEGT. The same specimen was also included in a second study, on human thymus T cells.

This sequence originates from a boy under two years old with a congenital heart defect. Sequencing was done on a sample of thymocytes. V is TRBV6-1 and J is TRBJ1-1, with D tentatively TRBD1 (5 bases). CDR3 protein: CASSEGGRQHRANTEAFF. CDR3 nucleotides: TGTGCCAGCAGTGAGGGCGGCAGACAGCACCGAGCGAACACTGAAGCTTTCTTT.